In this sample, the clone carrying this T cell receptor (beta chain) turned up many times. What it binds is not known. Germline CDR1 and CDR2: LNHNV and YYDKDF (reference sequence). The CDR3 covers 13 residues. Trimming shortened V by 9 bases and J by 0 bases, and 9 bases separated the two germline ends. These data originate in a study of T cells in Graves' hyperthyroidism and ophthalmopathy. Points from the study as a whole: Before onset, by a median of approximately 5.9 months, the model predicted ophthalmopathy. Blood shared most expanded thyroid clonotypes above 0.001.

TCR beta CDR3 regions were amplified from RNA transcripts. TCR CDR3 regions were first amplified by RT-PCR with HTBI primers. TCRdb recomputed calls from the multiplex PCR reads with MiXCR, one row per CDR3 protein. The table records roughly 360,000 distinct CDR3 sequences, approximately 15% of them present only once. Diagnosis of hyperthyroidism was new in patients aged 18 to 65, and its duration was under 2 months. Together with thyroid ultrasound, orbital computed tomography, serum thyroxine and TRAb, clinical symptoms were used for diagnoses. This clonotype was obtained from a man aged 25-45 years with Graves' hyperthyroidism that later progressed to Graves' ophthalmopathy. The chain couples TRBV15 to TRBJ1-5; D remains ambiguous. Specimen: blood. CDR3 nucleotides: TGTGCCACGGCCGGAAATAGCAATCAGCCCCAGCATTTT. This encodes CATAGNSNQPQHF.